This record covers a single TCR beta chain. Template switching with 5'RACE generated the TCR cDNA and added a universal primer site and UMIs. Each CDR3 protein gets one entry after TCRdb re-called the 5' RACE reads with MiXCR. The sample consists of 300,000 or so distinct CDR3 sequences, around 6.8% of them appearing once. This record comes from a study of T cells after yellow fever vaccination. The V gene's germline CDR1 is SEHNR and CDR2 FQNEAQ (reference sequence). Between the trimmed V and J ends, which lost 1 base and 2 bases, there was a span of 9 bases. The CDR3 consists of 15 residues. The clonotype originates from a man in his late teens or twenties who received the YFV17D yellow fever vaccine. The source material was PBMCs, sampled 35 to 50 days after the first yellow fever vaccination. The gene calls are TRBV7-9 and TRBJ1-5, with D perhaps TRBD1 (6 bases). CDR3 coding DNA: TGTGCCAGCAGCTTAGAGGACAGTGGCAATCAGCCCCAGCATTTT. The encoded protein is CASSLEDSGNQPQHF. The variable domain in full, completed from reference TRBV7-9 and TRBJ1-5, reads DTGVSQNPRHKITKRGQNVTFRCDPISEHNRLYWYRQTLGQGPEFLTYFQNEAQLEKSRLLSDRFSAERPKGSFSTLEIQRTEQGDSAMYLCASSLEDSGNQPQHFGDGTRLSIL.